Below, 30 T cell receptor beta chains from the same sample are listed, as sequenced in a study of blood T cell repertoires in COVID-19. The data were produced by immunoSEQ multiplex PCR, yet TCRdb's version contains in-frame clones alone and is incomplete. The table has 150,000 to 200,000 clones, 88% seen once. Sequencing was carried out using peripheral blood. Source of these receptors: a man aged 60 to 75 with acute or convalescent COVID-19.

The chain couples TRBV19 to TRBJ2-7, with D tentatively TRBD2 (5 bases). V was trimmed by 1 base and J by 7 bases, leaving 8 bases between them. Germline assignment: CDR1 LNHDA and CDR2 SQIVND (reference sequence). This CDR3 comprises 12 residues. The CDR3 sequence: CASSIGGGEQYF. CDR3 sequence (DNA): TGTGCCAGTAGTATAGGAGGAGGTGAGCAGTACTTC.

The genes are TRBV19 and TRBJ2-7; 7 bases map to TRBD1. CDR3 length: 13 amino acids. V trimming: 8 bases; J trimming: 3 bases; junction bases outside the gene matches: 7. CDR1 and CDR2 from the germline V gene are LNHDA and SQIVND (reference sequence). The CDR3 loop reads CASRETGLYEQYF. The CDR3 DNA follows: TGTGCCAGTCGCGAGACAGGGCTCTACGAGCAGTACTTC.

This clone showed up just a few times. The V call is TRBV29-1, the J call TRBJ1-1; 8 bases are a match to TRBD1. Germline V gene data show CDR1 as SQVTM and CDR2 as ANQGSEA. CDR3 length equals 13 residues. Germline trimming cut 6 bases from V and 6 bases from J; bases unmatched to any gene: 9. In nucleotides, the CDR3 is TGCAGCGTGCGCCCCGGGACAGGCTCTGAAGCTTTCTTT. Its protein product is CSVRPGTGSEAFF. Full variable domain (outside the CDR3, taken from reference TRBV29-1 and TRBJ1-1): SAVISQKPSRDICQRGTSLTIQCQVDSQVTMMFWYRQQPGQSLTLIATANQGSEATYESGFVIDKFPISRPNLTFSTLTVSNMSPEDSSIYLCSVRPGTGSEAFFGQGTRLTVV.

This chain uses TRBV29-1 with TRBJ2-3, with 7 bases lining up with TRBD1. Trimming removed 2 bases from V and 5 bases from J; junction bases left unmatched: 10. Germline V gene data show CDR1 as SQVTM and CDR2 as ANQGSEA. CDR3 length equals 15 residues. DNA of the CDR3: TGCAGCGTTGAATTGAGCGGCAGGGGGAGAGATACGCAGTATTTT. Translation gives CSVELSGRGRDTQYF.

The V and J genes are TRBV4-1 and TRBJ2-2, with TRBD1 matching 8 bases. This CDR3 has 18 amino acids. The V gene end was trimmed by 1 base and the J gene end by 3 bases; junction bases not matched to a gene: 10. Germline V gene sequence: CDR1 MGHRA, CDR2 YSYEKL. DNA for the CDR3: TGCGCCAGCAGCCAAGCCGGCACAGGGGGTTGCGACACCGGGGAGCTGTTTTTT. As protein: CASSQAGTGGCDTGELFF.

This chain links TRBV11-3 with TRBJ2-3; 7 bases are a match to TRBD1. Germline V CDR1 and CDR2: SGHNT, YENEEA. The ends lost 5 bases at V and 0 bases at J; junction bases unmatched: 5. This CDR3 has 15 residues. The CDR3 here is CASSPRQGSTDTQYF. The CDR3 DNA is TGTGCCAGCAGCCCTAGACAGGGAAGCACAGATACGCAGTATTTT.

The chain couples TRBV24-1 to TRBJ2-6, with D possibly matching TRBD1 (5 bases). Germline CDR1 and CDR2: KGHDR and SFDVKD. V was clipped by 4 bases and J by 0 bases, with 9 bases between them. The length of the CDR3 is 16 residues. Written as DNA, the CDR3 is TGTGCCACCAGTGACCCGACAGCCTCTGGGGCCAACGTCCTGACTTTC. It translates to CATSDPTASGANVLTF.

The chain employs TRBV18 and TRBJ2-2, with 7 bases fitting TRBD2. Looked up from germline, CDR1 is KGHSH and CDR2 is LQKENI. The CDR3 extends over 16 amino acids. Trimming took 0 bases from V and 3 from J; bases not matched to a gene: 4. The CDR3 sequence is CASSPPGGFDTGELFF. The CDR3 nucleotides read TGTGCCAGCTCACCACCGGGAGGGTTTGACACCGGGGAGCTGTTTTTT.

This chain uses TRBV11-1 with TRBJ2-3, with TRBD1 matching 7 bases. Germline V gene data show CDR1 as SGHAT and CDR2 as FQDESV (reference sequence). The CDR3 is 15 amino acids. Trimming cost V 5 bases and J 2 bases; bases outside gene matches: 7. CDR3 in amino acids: CASSHRDRTTDTQYF. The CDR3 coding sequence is TGTGCCAGCAGCCACCGGGACAGAACCACAGATACGCAGTATTTT.

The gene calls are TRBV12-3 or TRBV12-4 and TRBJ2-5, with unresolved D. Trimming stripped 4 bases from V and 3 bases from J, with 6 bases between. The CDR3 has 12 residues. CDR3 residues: CASSSLEETQYF. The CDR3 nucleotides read TGTGCCAGCAGTTCCTTAGAAGAGACCCAGTACTTC.

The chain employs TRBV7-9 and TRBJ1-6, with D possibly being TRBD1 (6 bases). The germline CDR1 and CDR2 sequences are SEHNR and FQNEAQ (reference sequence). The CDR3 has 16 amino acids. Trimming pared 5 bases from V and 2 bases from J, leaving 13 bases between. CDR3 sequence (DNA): TGTGCCAGCAGCCCCAGGGGTCGGACCTATAATTCACCCCTCCACTTT. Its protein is CASSPRGRTYNSPLHF.

The CDR3 bases are TGTGCCAGCAGGCCGGGACTAGCGTACAATGAGCAGTTCTTC. Protein: CASRPGLAYNEQFF. The V gene is TRBV2, the J gene TRBJ2-1, with 10 bases matching TRBD2. The germline gives CDR1 SNHLY, CDR2 FYNNEI. V dropped 6 bases and J dropped 4; count of bases not matched to a gene: 3. This CDR3 contains 14 residues.

The CDR3 region is CASSGPATGELFF. The CDR3 nucleotides read TGCGCCAGCAGCGGGCCGGCCACCGGGGAGCTGTTTTTT. The chain has TRBV5-1 and TRBJ2-2; D not resolved. V lost 4 bases and J 4 bases, leaving 8 bases between the germline ends. This CDR3 comprises 13 residues. CDR1 and CDR2 from the germline V gene are SGHRS and YFSETQ.

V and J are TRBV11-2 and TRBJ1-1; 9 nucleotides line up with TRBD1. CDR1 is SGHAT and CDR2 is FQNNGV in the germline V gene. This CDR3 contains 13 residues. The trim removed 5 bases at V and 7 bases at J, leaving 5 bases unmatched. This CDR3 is CASSNRGRGEAFF. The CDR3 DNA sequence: TGTGCCAGCAGCAACAGGGGGCGAGGTGAAGCTTTCTTT.

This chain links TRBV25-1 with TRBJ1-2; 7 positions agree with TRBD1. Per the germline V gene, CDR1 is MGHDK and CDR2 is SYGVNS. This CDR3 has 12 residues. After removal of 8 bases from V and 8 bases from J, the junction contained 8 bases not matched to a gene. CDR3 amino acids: CASGTGAGGYTF. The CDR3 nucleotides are TGTGCCAGCGGTACAGGGGCCGGAGGCTACACCTTC.

The chain's CDR3 is CATMPDRGSQPQHF. CDR3 in DNA: TGTGCCACCATGCCGGACAGGGGATCTCAGCCCCAGCATTTT. This chain connects TRBV28 to TRBJ1-5, with TRBD1 matching 9 bases. CDR1 is MDHEN and CDR2 is SYDVKM in the germline V gene. The CDR3 extends over 14 amino acids. V gave up 10 bases and J gave up 6 bases; unmatched junction bases: 10.

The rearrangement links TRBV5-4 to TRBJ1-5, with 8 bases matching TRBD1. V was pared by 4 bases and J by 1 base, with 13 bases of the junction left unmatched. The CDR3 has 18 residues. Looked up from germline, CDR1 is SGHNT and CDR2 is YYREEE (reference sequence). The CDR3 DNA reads TGTGCCAGCAGCCGCGGGACAGGTCTCCGGGGGAGCAATCAGCCCCAGCATTTT. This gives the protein CASSRGTGLRGSNQPQHF.

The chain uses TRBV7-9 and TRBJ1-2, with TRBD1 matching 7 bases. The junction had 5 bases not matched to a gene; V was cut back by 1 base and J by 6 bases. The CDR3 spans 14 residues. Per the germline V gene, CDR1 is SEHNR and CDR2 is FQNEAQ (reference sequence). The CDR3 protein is CASSLETGWDGYTF. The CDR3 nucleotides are TGTGCCAGCAGCTTAGAGACAGGGTGGGATGGCTACACCTTC.

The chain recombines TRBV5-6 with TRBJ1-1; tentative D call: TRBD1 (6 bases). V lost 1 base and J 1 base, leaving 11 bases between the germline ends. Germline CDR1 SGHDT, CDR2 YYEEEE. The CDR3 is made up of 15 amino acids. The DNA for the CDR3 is TGTGCCAGCAGCTTGTGGGGGCGCGGGAACACTGAAGCTTTCTTT. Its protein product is CASSLWGRGNTEAFF.

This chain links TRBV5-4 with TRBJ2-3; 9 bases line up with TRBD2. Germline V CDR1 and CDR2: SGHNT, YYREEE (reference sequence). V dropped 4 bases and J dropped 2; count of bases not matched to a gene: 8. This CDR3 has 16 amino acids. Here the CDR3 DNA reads TGTGCCAGCAGCCAACCCCCTAGCGGGGTCACAGATACGCAGTATTTT. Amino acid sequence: CASSQPPSGVTDTQYF.

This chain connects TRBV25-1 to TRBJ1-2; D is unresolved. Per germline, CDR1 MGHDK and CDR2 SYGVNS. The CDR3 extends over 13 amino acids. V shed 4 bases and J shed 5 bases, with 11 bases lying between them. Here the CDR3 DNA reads TGTGCCAGCAGTGTTGGAGGAGGATATGGCTACACCTTC. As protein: CASSVGGGYGYTF.

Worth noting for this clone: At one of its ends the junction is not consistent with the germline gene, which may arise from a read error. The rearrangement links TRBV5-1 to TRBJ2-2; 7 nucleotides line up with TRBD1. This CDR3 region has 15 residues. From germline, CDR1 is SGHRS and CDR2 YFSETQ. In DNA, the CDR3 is TGCGCCAGCAGTTTGGGGACAGATAACACCGGGGAGCTGTTTTTT. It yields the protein CASSLGTDNTGELFF.

The DNA of the CDR3 is TGCGCCAGCAGCTTGGGGGGACAGGGCACAGATACGCAGTATTTT. Residues: CASSLGGQGTDTQYF. The chain is built from TRBV5-1 and TRBJ2-3, with TRBD1 identical over 8 bases. The length of the CDR3 is 15 residues. V shed 0 bases and J 1 base; nucleotides not matched to a gene: 1. CDR1 and CDR2 (germline): SGHRS, YFSETQ.

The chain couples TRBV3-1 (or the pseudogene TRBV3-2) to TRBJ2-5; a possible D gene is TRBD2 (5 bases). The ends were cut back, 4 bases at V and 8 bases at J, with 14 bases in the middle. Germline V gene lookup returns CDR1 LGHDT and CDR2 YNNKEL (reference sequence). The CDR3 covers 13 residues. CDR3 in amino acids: CASSRAGLGTQYF. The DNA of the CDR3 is TGTGCCAGCAGCCGGGCGGGTTTAGGAACCCAGTACTTC.

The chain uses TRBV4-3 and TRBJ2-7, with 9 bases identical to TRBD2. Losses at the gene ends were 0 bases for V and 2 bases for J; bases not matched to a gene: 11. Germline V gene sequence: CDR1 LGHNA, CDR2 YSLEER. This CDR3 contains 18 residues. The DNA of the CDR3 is TGCGCCAGCAGCCAAGACTATATGGAGGGACTAGCTACCTACGAGCAGTACTTC. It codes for CASSQDYMEGLATYEQYF.

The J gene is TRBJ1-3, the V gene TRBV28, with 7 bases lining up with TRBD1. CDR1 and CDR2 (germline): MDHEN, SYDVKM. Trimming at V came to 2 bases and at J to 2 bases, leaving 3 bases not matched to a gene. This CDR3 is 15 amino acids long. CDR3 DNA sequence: TGTGCCAGCAGTTTACCACAGGGGACTGGAAACACCATATATTTT. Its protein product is CASSLPQGTGNTIYF.

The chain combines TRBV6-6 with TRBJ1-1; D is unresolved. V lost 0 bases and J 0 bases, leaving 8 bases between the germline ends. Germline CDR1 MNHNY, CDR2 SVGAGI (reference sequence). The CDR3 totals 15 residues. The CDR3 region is CASSYSGEMNTEAFF. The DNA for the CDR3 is TGTGCCAGCAGTTACTCGGGAGAAATGAACACTGAAGCTTTCTTT.

In DNA form, the CDR3 reads TGTGCCAGCAGCGCCAGTAGGACTACTAGGGCCAATGAGCAGTTCTTC. It translates to CASSASRTTRANEQFF. The J gene is TRBJ2-1, the V gene TRBV7-3; D possibly corresponds to TRBD2 (6 bases). V gave up 5 bases and J gave up 6 bases, with 20 bases separating them. CDR3 length: 16 amino acids. From germline, CDR1 is SGHTA and CDR2 FQGTGA.

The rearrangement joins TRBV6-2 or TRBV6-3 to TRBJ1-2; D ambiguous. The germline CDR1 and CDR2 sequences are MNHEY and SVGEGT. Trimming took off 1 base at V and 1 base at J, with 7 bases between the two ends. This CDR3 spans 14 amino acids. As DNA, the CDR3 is TGTGCCAGCAGTTACTGGGCCGGTAACTATGGCTACACCTTC. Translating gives CASSYWAGNYGYTF.

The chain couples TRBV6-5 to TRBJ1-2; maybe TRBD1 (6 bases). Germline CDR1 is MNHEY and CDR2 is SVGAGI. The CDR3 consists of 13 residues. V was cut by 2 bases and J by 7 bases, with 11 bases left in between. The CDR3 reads CASSYGGAGGYTF. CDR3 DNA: TGTGCCAGCAGTTACGGGGGGGCGGGTGGCTACACCTTC.